The rows below give T cell receptor beta chains drawn from one sample of a study of naive and memory T cell subsets. TCRdb reanalysed the UMI-ligation and nested PCR reads using MiXCR and keeps one entry per CDR3 protein. Of around 90,000 distinct CDR3 sequences in the sample, 7% were seen once. Sample: central memory CD4+ T cells from blood. Receptors were obtained from a human donor in good health. Both conserved end residues are trimmed from each CDR3.

TRBV7-6	TRBJ2-5	ASSFERGETQY
TRBV7-2	TRBJ1-3	ASSAQKSGNTIY
TRBV7-2	TRBJ2-1	ASSLEALAGGLGPNEQF
TRBV3-1	TRBJ2-5	ASSQDIGLMTGTQY
TRBV27	TRBJ1-2	ASSLSPQRGYGYT
TRBV7-2	TRBJ2-3	ASSFSGTGGGDTQY
TRBV20-1	TRBJ2-3	SANDRTDTQY
TRBV7-2	TRBJ2-1	ASSFTGTAIYNEQF
TRBV7-9	TRBJ1-5	ASSALDRTYQPQH
TRBV12-3/TRBV12-4	TRBJ2-7	ASSPVGGGLDEQY
TRBV12-3/TRBV12-4	TRBJ1-5	ASSRTGRPQPQH
TRBV10-3	TRBJ1-1	AISRGGIGAEAF
TRBV4-3	TRBJ2-5	ASSQGFGETQY
TRBV12-3/TRBV12-4	TRBJ1-2	ASSPRDRSNYGYT
TRBV30	TRBJ2-7	AWSGGGYEQY
TRBV3-1	TRBJ1-1	ASSHPKANTEAF
TRBV7-2	TRBJ1-5	ASSWSVGPQH
TRBV12-3/TRBV12-4	TRBJ1-2	ASRSDGNYGYT
TRBV20-1	TRBJ1-2	SARRPGTGGYGYT
TRBV7-8	TRBJ2-3	ASSFNRGDTQY
TRBV20-1	TRBJ1-2	SARVGSNYGYT
TRBV7-2	TRBJ2-5	ASINRGGGGLETQY
TRBV7-8	TRBJ1-4	ASSLLTGAGGEKLF
TRBV12-3/TRBV12-4	TRBJ2-2	ASFPDGAGELF
TRBV7-2	TRBJ1-6	ASNQYGNSPLH
TRBV6-2/TRBV6-3	TRBJ2-1	ASSYWRDRDLGNEQF
TRBV20-1	TRBJ2-7	SAHNPTSGRYEQY
TRBV20-1	TRBJ2-1	SPGAGTSYNEQF
TRBV7-9	TRBJ1-4	ASSFRQGWTQEEKLF
TRBV6-2/TRBV6-3	TRBJ2-5	ASRGETYQETQY
TRBV14	TRBJ2-7	ASSPRHYEQY
TRBV10-3	TRBJ1-2	AISEPGTGRSMGGYT
TRBV11-1	TRBJ2-3	ASSSQGGESTDTQY
TRBV7-7	TRBJ2-2	ASSLVPGPTNTGELF
TRBV7-7	TRBJ2-3	ASSPTSGLPTDTQY
TRBV12-3/TRBV12-4	TRBJ1-5	ASSSFGTANNQPQH
TRBV10-3	TRBJ2-3	ATRPGLAETDTQY
TRBV5-6	TRBJ2-7	ASSFAGGKPYEQY
TRBV3-1	TRBJ2-7	ASSRRRGRKDEQY
TRBV28	TRBJ2-7	ASSRIGGLEQY
TRBV27	TRBJ2-1	ASSVGGRPYNEQF
TRBV11-1	TRBJ2-3	ASKKDVVDTQY
TRBV7-2	TRBJ1-3	ASSFDSMSSGNTIY
TRBV6-2/TRBV6-3	TRBJ2-2	ASSRSRGAGGELF
TRBV7-6	TRBJ2-3	ASSQGQGPDTQY
TRBV15	TRBJ2-5	ATSRDLTQETQY
TRBV15	TRBJ1-5	ATSDLTGYQPQH